A single sample gave rise to the 5 T cell receptor beta chains below, sequenced in a study of blood T cells in healthy people across ages. Alongside a J-beta primer mix, a sample-barcoded 5' primer served in a second PCR lasting about 6 to 12 cycles. A single record per CDR3 protein comes from TCRdb applying MiXCR to the 5' RACE reads. Seen here are fewer than 2,000,000 distinct CDR3 sequences, about 35% observed once, and the top ten hold about 10%. Sequencing was carried out using blood. All receptors come from a woman in her 30s in good health.

The table lists this clonotype with a few counts. The chain has TRBV12-3 or TRBV12-4 and TRBJ2-7; D tentatively reads TRBD1 or TRBD2 (5 bases each). Trimming left V 5 bases short and J 2 bases short, with 16 bases between. This CDR3 is built from 15 residues. CDR3 protein: CASSPAGTVPYEQYF. CDR3 sequence (DNA): TGTGCCAGCAGTCCCGCCGGGACCGTCCCCTACGAGCAGTACTTC.

V and J are TRBV4-1 and TRBJ2-7; D is perhaps TRBD1 (5 bases). Germline CDR1 and CDR2: MGHRA and YSYEKL. This CDR3 has 15 amino acids. The germline V and J ends were trimmed by 0 bases and 0 bases, with 9 bases remaining between them. The CDR3: CASSQDWQGSYEQYF. CDR3 bases: TGCGCCAGCAGCCAAGATTGGCAGGGCTCCTACGAGCAGTACTTC.

V gene TRBV30 combines with J gene TRBJ2-5; 11 bases are shared with TRBD2. The length of the CDR3 is 18 residues. The V segment lost 1 base and the J segment 3 bases; nucleotides outside the gene matches: 13. The germline CDR1 and CDR2 sequences are GTSNPN and SVGIG (reference sequence). The CDR3 bases are TGTGCCTGGAGTGGATCTAGCGGGGGGCCGGACTTGAAAGAGACCCAGTACTTC. Amino acid sequence: CAWSGSSGGPDLKETQYF. Full variable domain (missing parts from reference TRBV30 and TRBJ2-5): SQTIHQWPATLVQPVGSPLSLECTVEGTSNPNLYWYRQAAGRGLQLLFYSVGIGQISSEVPQNLSASRPQDRQFILSSKKLLLSDSGFYLCAWSGSSGGPDLKETQYFGPGTRLLVL.

This clonotype was counted between two and nine times. The rearrangement joins TRBV6-6 to TRBJ2-3; D gene unclear. The V gene lost 3 bases and the J gene lost 4 bases, with 17 bases spanning the gap. Germline-derived CDR1 and CDR2 are MNHNY and SVGAGI (reference sequence). This CDR3 is built from 16 residues. The CDR3 sequence: CASSYLGDFRPDTQYF. CDR3 sequence (DNA): TGTGCCAGCAGTTATTTGGGTGACTTCCGCCCAGATACGCAGTATTTT.

The chain has TRBV29-1 and TRBJ1-1, with D perhaps matching TRBD1 (5 bases). Looked up from germline, CDR1 is SQVTM and CDR2 is ANQGSEA. With 7 bases removed from V and 4 bases from J, the gap between germline ends came to 22 bases. The CDR3 covers 15 residues. The CDR3 loop reads CSAGSPTRGGTEAFF. The DNA for the CDR3 is TGCAGCGCCGGGAGTCCTACGAGGGGCGGCACTGAAGCTTTCTTT. The entire variable domain, with the rest obtained from reference TRBV29-1 and TRBJ1-1, is as follows: SAVISQKPSRDICQRGTSLTIQCQVDSQVTMMFWYRQQPGQSLTLIATANQGSEATYESGFVIDKFPISRPNLTFSTLTVSNMSPEDSSIYLCSAGSPTRGGTEAFFGQGTRLTVV.